This T cell receptor (beta chain) was found in a study of identical twins. For this clonotype: Its antigen is not identified.

Whole-study results and caveats: Clonotypes of the beta chain that were abundant in cord blood carried fewer insertions (memory repertoires showed none).

The cDNA had a unique molecular identifier and a template-switch universal primer site. TCRdb itself ran the 5' RACE reads through MiXCR, one entry per CDR3 protein. This table holds 1.5 million to 2 million distinct CDR3 sequences, roughly a third found once. There are 18 residues in the CDR3. Material: cord blood. The V call is TRBV21-1, the J call TRBJ1-2; no DNA check was done on the table's D call, TRBD1. TRBV21-1 corresponds to a pseudogene. The source is a newborn girl in good health. The DNA of the CDR3 is TGTGCCGGCAGCAATTATCCCGGGACAGGGGGCGATTACTATGGCTACACCTTC. Protein product: CAGSNYPGTGGDYYGYTF.